Below are 15 T cell receptor beta chains sequenced from a single sample in a study of blood T cell repertoires in COVID-19. Produced via immunoSEQ multiplex PCR; TCRdb's table is partial and in-frame only. The table shows 300,000 to 450,000 clones, with about 87% occurring only once. The material sequenced was peripheral blood. These receptors all stem from a woman between 25 and 40 years old with COVID-19, enrolled during active disease.

V usage is TRBV7-9 and J usage is TRBJ1-2; TRBD1 is a possible D gene (5 bases). From germline, CDR1 is SEHNR and CDR2 FQNEAQ (reference sequence). The CDR3 has 16 amino acids. V was shortened by 2 bases and J by 4 bases, with 17 bases between the two germline ends. CDR3 in amino acids: CASSLFMIDSIYGYTF. The CDR3 DNA sequence: TGTGCCAGCAGCTTATTTATGATTGACAGCATCTATGGCTACACCTTC.

This clone came up once. The gene calls are TRBV7-9 and TRBJ2-5, with 9 bases fitting TRBD2. The junction had 5 bases not matched to a gene; V was cut back by 0 bases and J by 0 bases. CDR3 length: 17 residues. Per the germline V gene, CDR1 is SEHNR and CDR2 is FQNEAQ (reference sequence). CDR3 amino acids: CASSLARTSVDQETQYF. CDR3 DNA: TGTGCCAGCAGCTTAGCACGGACTAGCGTAGACCAAGAGACCCAGTACTTC. The whole variable domain, filled in from reference TRBV7-9 and TRBJ2-5, reads DTGVSQNPRHKITKRGQNVTFRCDPISEHNRLYWYRQTLGQGPEFLTYFQNEAQLEKSRLLSDRFSAERPKGSFSTLEIQRTEQGDSAMYLCASSLARTSVDQETQYFGPGTRLLVL.

The chain couples TRBV5-1 to TRBJ1-1; D gene unclear. This CDR3 region has 18 residues. CDR1 and CDR2 (germline): SGHRS, YFSETQ. V lost 0 bases, J lost 3 bases, and 21 bases lay in between. The CDR3: CASSLVGRRSRLDTEAFF. CDR3 DNA sequence: TGCGCCAGCAGCTTGGTGGGGAGAAGGAGTAGGCTGGACACTGAAGCTTTCTTT. Drawing the rest from reference TRBV5-1 and TRBJ1-1, the complete variable domain is KAGVTQTPRYLIKTRGQQVTLSCSPISGHRSVSWYQQTPGQGLQFLFEYFSETQRNKGNFPGRFSGRQFSNSRSEMNVSTLELGDSALYLCASSLVGRRSRLDTEAFFGQGTRLTVV.

This rearrangement joins TRBV27 to TRBJ2-2; 9 nucleotides match TRBD2. V dropped 2 bases and J dropped 4; count of bases not matched to a gene: 5. The CDR3 has 16 residues. CDR1 MNHEY and CDR2 SMNVEV come from the germline V gene (reference sequence). CDR3 region: CASSLSGGPLTGELFF. The CDR3 region has the DNA TGTGCCAGCAGTTTAAGCGGGGGGCCGCTCACCGGGGAGCTGTTTTTT.

The J gene is TRBJ2-1, the V gene TRBV27; the D is unclear. V was clipped by 6 bases and J by 5 bases, with 11 bases between them. The CDR3 sequence is 13 residues long. Germline lookup yields CDR1 MNHEY and CDR2 SMNVEV (reference sequence). The DNA for the CDR3 is TGTGCCAGCAGCTACACTACGAACAATGAGCAGTTCTTC. Translated: CASSYTTNNEQFF.

This chain joins TRBV28 and TRBJ2-7; D call uncertain. The CDR3 has 15 amino acids. The germline V and J ends were trimmed by 6 bases and 4 bases, with 19 bases remaining between them. Germline lookup yields CDR1 MDHEN and CDR2 SYDVKM. In DNA form, the CDR3 reads TGTGCCAGCAGCCCCCCTACGGGTCAAGGTTACGAGCAGTACTTC. Its protein product is CASSPPTGQGYEQYF.

V is TRBV2 and J is TRBJ2-7, with D tentatively TRBD2 (6 bases). The germline V gene encodes CDR1 SNHLY and CDR2 FYNNEI. The CDR3 covers 15 residues. Between the trimmed V and J ends, which lost 5 bases and 2 bases, there was a span of 16 bases. The CDR3 loop reads CASSPNPTRTYEQYF. The CDR3 nucleotides read TGTGCCAGCAGTCCTAACCCGACTAGAACCTACGAGCAGTACTTC.

The chain combines TRBV27 with TRBJ2-3, with TRBD2 matching over 9 bases. The CDR3 spans 17 residues. Germline values: CDR1 MNHEY, CDR2 SMNVEV (reference sequence). J gave up 1 base and V 1 base, and 6 bases lay outside the gene matches. Here the CDR3 reads CASSLLTTSGGTDTQYF. The CDR3 DNA is TGTGCCAGCAGTTTATTGACGACTAGCGGAGGCACAGATACGCAGTATTTT.

The chain employs TRBV28 and TRBJ1-2, with a weak D call TRBD1 (5 bases). V lost 3 bases to trimming and J lost 4 bases, with 18 bases between them. The CDR3 contains 16 residues. Germline assignment: CDR1 MDHEN and CDR2 SYDVKM. CDR3 loop: CASSFSRVGIFYGYTF. The DNA of the CDR3 is TGTGCCAGCAGTTTTTCCAGGGTAGGGATATTCTATGGCTACACCTTC.

This clone was counted once. V is TRBV7-2 and J is TRBJ2-1; TRBD2 matches at 9 bases. Germline CDR1 and CDR2: SGHTA and FQGNSA. The V and J ends lost 4 bases and 4 bases, in that order; junction bases with no gene match: 5. There are 15 residues in the CDR3. The CDR3 loop reads CASSSGLASYNEQFF. The CDR3 DNA sequence: TGTGCCAGCAGCTCCGGACTAGCGAGTTACAATGAGCAGTTCTTC.

This chain connects TRBV3-1 (or the pseudogene TRBV3-2) to TRBJ1-2, with 8 bases identical to TRBD1. V lost 2 bases and J lost 2; bases outside the gene matches: 7. Germline V gives CDR1 LGHDT, CDR2 YNNKEL (reference sequence). The CDR3 is made up of 16 amino acids. CDR3 in DNA: TGTGCCAGCAGCCAATCGGGAAGACAGGGGAACTATGGCTACACCTTC. It translates to CASSQSGRQGNYGYTF.

The genes are TRBV28 and TRBJ2-7; 12 bases map to TRBD1. Germline V CDR1 and CDR2: MDHEN, SYDVKM. The CDR3 has 15 residues. V dropped 8 bases and J dropped 4; count of bases not matched to a gene: 9. CDR3 region: CASGMWDRGQYEQYF. CDR3 in DNA: TGTGCCAGCGGTATGTGGGACAGGGGGCAATACGAGCAGTACTTC.

This chain connects TRBV27 to TRBJ2-7, with D possibly TRBD2 on 5 matching bases. The V gene lost 4 bases and the J gene lost 3 bases, with 16 bases spanning the gap. From germline, CDR1 is MNHEY and CDR2 SMNVEV (reference sequence). The CDR3 sequence is 15 residues long. CDR3 DNA: TGTGCCAGCAGTTCTATCGGTCGGGAAGGCTACGAGCAGTACTTC. Translation: CASSSIGREGYEQYF.

V usage is TRBV7-3 and J usage is TRBJ2-5; 7 bases align to TRBD2. The length of the CDR3 is 14 residues. Germline V lookup: CDR1 SGHTA, CDR2 FQGTGA. J lost 2 bases, V lost 3 bases, and 3 bases had no gene match. The CDR3 DNA is TGTGCCAGCAGCTTCTTGGGGGGGCAAGAGACCCAGTACTTC. Translation: CASSFLGGQETQYF. The full variable domain, completed using reference TRBV7-3 and TRBJ2-5, is GAGVSQTPSNKVTEKGKYVELRCDPISGHTALYWYRQSLGQGPEFLIYFQGTGAADDSGLPNDRFFAVRPEGSVSTLKIQRTERGDSAVYLCASSFLGGQETQYFGPGTRLLVL.

The chain joins TRBV4-3 to TRBJ2-4, with TRBD1 identical over 8 bases. The CDR3 has 17 residues. V lost 2 bases to trimming and J lost 2 bases; unmatched junction nucleotides: 8. Germline V gene sequence: CDR1 LGHNA, CDR2 YSLEER. CDR3 amino acids: CASSQSSAGGSKNIQYF. CDR3 DNA sequence: TGCGCCAGCAGCCAAAGCTCTGCAGGGGGCTCCAAAAACATTCAGTACTTC.